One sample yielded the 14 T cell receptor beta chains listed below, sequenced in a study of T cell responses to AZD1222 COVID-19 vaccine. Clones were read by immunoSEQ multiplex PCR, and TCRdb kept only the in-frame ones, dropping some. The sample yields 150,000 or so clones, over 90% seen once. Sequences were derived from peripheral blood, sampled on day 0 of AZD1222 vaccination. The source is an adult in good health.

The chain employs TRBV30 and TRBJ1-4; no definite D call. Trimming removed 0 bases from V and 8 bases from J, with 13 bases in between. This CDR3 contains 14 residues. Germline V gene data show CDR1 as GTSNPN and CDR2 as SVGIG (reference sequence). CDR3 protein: CAWSVRGVGEKLFF. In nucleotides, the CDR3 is TGTGCCTGGAGTGTACGCGGGGTTGGGGAAAAACTGTTTTTT.

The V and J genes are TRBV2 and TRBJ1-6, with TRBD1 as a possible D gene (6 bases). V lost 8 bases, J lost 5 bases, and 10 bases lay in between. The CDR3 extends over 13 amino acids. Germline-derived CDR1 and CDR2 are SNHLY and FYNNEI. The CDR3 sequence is CASGQTNNSPLHF. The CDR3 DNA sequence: TGTGCCAGCGGACAGACTAATAATTCACCCCTCCACTTT.

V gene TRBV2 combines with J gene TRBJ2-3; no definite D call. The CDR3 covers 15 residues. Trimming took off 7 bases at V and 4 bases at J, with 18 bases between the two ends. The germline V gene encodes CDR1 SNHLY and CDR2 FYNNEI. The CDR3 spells CASNRWSGLADTQYF. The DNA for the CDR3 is TGTGCCAGCAATAGGTGGTCCGGGTTGGCAGATACGCAGTATTTT.

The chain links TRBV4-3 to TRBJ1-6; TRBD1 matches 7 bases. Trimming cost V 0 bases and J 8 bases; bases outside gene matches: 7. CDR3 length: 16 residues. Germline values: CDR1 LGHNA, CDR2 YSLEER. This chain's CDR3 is CASSQDLQGGYSPLHF. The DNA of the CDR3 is TGCGCCAGCAGCCAAGATCTTCAGGGGGGTTATTCACCCCTCCACTTT.

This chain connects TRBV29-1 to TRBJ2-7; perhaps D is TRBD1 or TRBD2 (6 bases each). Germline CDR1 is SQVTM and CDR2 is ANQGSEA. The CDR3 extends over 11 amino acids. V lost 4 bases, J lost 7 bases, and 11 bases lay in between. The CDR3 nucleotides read TGCAGCGTTGTGCGAGGGGGGGAGCAGTACTTC. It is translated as CSVVRGGEQYF.

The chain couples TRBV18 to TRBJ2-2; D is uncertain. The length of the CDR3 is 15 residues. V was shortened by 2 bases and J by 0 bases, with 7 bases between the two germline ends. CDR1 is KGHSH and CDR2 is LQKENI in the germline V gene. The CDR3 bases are TGTGCCAGCTCACCAGACCAAGCGAACACCGGGGAGCTGTTTTTT. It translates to CASSPDQANTGELFF.

This CDR3 reads CASRQDGTPTLANTGELFF. The CDR3 region has the DNA TGTGCCAGCAGACAGGACGGAACCCCAACCCTCGCGAACACCGGGGAGCTGTTTTTT. J is TRBJ2-2 and V is TRBV7-9; TRBD1 is a possible D gene (5 bases). The V end was cut by 6 bases, the J end by 0 bases, with 23 bases between. Per the germline V gene, CDR1 is SEHNR and CDR2 is FQNEAQ (reference sequence). This CDR3 spans 19 amino acids.

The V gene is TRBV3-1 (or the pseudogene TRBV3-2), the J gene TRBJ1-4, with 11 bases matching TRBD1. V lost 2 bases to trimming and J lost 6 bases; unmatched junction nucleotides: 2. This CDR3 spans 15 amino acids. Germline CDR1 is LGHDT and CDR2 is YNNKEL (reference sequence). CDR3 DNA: TGTGCCAGCAGCCAACCGGGACAGGGGGATGAAAAACTGTTTTTT. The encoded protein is CASSQPGQGDEKLFF.

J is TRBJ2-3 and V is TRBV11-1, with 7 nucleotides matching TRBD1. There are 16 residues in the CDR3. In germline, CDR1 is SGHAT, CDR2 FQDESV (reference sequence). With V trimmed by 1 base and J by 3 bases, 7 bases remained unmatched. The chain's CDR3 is CASSLVRQGVTDTQYF. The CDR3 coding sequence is TGTGCCAGCAGCTTAGTACGCCAGGGGGTAACAGATACGCAGTATTTT. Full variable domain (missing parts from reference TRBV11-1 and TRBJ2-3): EAEVAQSPRYKITEKSQAVAFWCDPISGHATLYWYRQILGQGPELLVQFQDESVVDDSQLPKDRFSAERLKGVDSTLKIQPAELGDSAMYLCASSLVRQGVTDTQYFGPGTRLTVL.

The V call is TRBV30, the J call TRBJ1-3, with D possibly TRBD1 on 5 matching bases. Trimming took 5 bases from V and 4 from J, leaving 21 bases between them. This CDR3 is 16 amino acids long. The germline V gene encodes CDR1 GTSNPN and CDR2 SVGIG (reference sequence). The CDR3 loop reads CAWQREGPALGNTIYF. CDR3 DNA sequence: TGTGCCTGGCAAAGGGAGGGGCCCGCCCTGGGAAACACCATATATTTT.

The CDR3 nucleotides read TGTGCCAGCTCTCCTAGCGGGGTCTACAATGAGCAGTTCTTC. Amino acids: CASSPSGVYNEQFF. The rearrangement joins TRBV2 to TRBJ2-1; 9 nucleotides line up with TRBD2. V shed 8 bases, J shed 3 bases, and the junction held 5 bases outside the gene matches. The length of the CDR3 is 14 residues. CDR1 is SNHLY, CDR2 FYNNEI, per germline.

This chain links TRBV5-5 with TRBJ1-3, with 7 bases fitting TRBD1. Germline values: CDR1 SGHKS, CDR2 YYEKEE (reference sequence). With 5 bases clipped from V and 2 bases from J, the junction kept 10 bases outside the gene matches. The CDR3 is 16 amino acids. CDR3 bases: TGTGCCAGCAGGCCGACAGGGTTCTCCCCTGGAAACACCATATATTTT. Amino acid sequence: CASRPTGFSPGNTIYF.

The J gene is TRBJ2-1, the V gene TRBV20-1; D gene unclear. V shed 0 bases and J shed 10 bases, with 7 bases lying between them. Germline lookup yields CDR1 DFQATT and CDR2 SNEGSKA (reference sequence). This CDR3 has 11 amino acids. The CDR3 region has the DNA TGCAGTGCTAGAGATCTACGCGAGCAGTTCTTC. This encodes CSARDLREQFF.

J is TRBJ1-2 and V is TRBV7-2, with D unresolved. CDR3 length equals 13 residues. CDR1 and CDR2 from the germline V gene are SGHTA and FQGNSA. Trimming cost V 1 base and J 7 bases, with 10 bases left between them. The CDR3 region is CASSLGVGSGYTF. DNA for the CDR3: TGTGCCAGCAGCTTAGGCGTGGGTAGTGGCTACACCTTC.